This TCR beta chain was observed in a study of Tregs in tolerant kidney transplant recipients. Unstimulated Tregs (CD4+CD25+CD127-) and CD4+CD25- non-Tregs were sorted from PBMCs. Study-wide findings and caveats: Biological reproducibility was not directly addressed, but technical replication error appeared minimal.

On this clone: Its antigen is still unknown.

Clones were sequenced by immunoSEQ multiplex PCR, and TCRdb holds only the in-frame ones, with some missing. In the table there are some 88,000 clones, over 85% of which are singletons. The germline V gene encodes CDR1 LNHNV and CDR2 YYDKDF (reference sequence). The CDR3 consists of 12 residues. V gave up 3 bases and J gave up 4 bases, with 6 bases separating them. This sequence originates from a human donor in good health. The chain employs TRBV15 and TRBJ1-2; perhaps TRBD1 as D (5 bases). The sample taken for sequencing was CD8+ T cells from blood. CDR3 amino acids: CATSSDSYGYTF. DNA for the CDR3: TGTGCCACCAGCAGCGACAGCTATGGCTACACCTTC.